Shown below are 16 T cell receptor delta chains from a single sample sequenced in a study of gamma-delta T cells after stem cell transplantation. TCRdb used CATT to re-call clones from the RT-PCR reads. The sample carries about 1,700 delta-chain clones, approximately 16% recorded once. Sequences were obtained from gamma-delta T cells. All receptors derive from a human donor. It is not recorded whose cells these are; they may come from a transplant donor.

By sample fraction, this clone is medium-sized. This chain joins TRDV1 and TRDJ1; TRDD3 aligns across 8 bases. The length of the CDR3 is 19 residues. The germline V gene has CDR1 TSWWSYY and CDR2 QGS. The ends lost 0 bases at V and 4 bases at J; junction bases unmatched: 16. CDR3 sequence: CALGELSYGVGDYGDKLIF. CDR3 in DNA: TGTGCTCTTGGGGAACTCTCCTACGGGGTGGGGGATTACGGCGATAAACTCATCTTT.

About this clone itself: The junction shows a germline mismatch at one end, possibly a read error. This chain uses TRDV1 with TRDJ1; 8 nucleotides match TRDD3. The CDR3 sequence is 22 residues long. Germline CDR1 and CDR2: TSWWSYY and QGS. This CDR3 is CAFGEISTRTPPTGDITDKLIF. CDR3 nucleotide sequence: TGTGCTTTTGGGGAAATATCCACCAGAACACCTCCAACGGGGGATATCACCGATAAACTCATCTTT.

With respect to this clone: With only one base between it and a far larger clone, this is likely a read error. Other DNA sequences within the sample encode an identical CDR3. The chain links TRDV3 to TRDJ1; D is uncertain. Germline lookup yields CDR1 TVYSNPD and CDR2 GDNSRS (reference sequence). The CDR3 covers 12 residues. CDR3 loop: CASTRPLDKLIF. CDR3 DNA sequence: TGCGCCTCCACTCGTCCCCTCGATAAACTCATCTTT.

This clone showed up just a few times. This likely traces to a read error, being one base from a far larger clone. The chain links TRDV2 to TRDJ2; 10 nucleotides agree with TRDD3. The junction had 13 bases not matched to a gene; V was cut back by 0 bases and J by 4 bases. The CDR3 loop spans 19 amino acids. From germline, CDR1 is GEAIGNYY and CDR2 EKD. The chain's CDR3 is CACDTLTGGDTHRTAQLFF. The CDR3, as DNA: TGTGCCTGTGACACCCTAACTGGGGGGGATACGCACAGGACAGCACAACTCTTCTTT.

Comments on this clone: One end of the junction does not line up with germline, which may come from a read error. The chain has TRDV2 and TRDJ1; 8 bases line up with TRDD3. This CDR3 spans 17 amino acids. The germline V gene encodes CDR1 GEAIGNYY and CDR2 EKD. CDR3 amino acids: CACDTVRALGDTNKLIF. CDR3 DNA sequence: TGTGCCTGTGATACCGTCCGAGCTCTGGGGGACACCAATAAACTCATCTTT.

This clone was counted once. One junction end disagrees with the germline gene, perhaps due to a read error. This sequence joins TRDV2 and TRDJ3; unclear D gene. This CDR3 is 18 amino acids long. Germline V gives CDR1 GEAIGNYY, CDR2 EKD. CDR3 sequence reads: CACDLVMGDSWYTRQMFF. Written as DNA, the CDR3 is TGTGCCTGTGACCTAGTAATGGGAGATAGCTGGTACACCCGACAGATGTTTTTC.

This clone was seen more than once but under ten times. The protein that TCRdb holds for this DNA derives from a much larger clone and differs from the translated DNA at residue 11, which likely indicates a read error; the protein shown here is translated from the DNA. In DNA form, the CDR3 reads TGTGCTCTTGGGACCAAAGGGATGGGGGAGGTGTACACCGATAAACTCATCTTT. Translated, it gives CALGTKGMGEVYTDKLIF. This chain links TRDV1 with TRDJ1; 7 positions match TRDD3. The V gene's germline CDR1 is TSWWSYY and CDR2 QGS. Germline trimming cut 5 bases from V and 0 bases from J; bases unmatched to any gene: 15. This CDR3 is built from 18 residues.

This clone has just a few counts. This likely stems from a read error, as it lies one base from a far larger clone. V usage is TRDV1 and J usage is TRDJ1; 12 positions match TRDD3. Trimming took 2 bases from V and 3 from J; bases not matched to a gene: 28. The V gene's germline CDR1 is TSWWSYY and CDR2 QGS. CDR3 length: 24 residues. This CDR3 reads CALGEKAGLTTRTGGYRVADKLIF. Written as DNA, the CDR3 is TGTGCTCTTGGGGAAAAGGCGGGACTTACTACCCGTACTGGGGGATACCGGGTCGCCGATAAACTCATCTTT.

A word on this clone: For this DNA, TCRdb reports the protein of a much larger clone, which diverges at residue 12, most likely from a read error; the protein presented here is translated directly from the DNA. The chain recombines TRDV2 with TRDJ2, with TRDD3 identical over 7 bases. The CDR3 runs 15 residues. Germline V gene lookup returns CDR1 GEAIGNYY and CDR2 EKD. V lost 3 bases and J lost 12; bases outside the gene matches: 15. The CDR3 reads CACDALGDIKTKLFF. DNA for the CDR3: TGTGCCTGTGACGCCCTAGGGGATATTAAGACAAAACTCTTCTTT.

Of note for this clone: Only one base separates this from a far larger clonotype, so it likely reflects a read error. This CDR3 is also generated by other DNA sequences in the sample. The CDR3 reads CACDSGTEYTDKLIF. CDR3 sequence (DNA): TGCGCCTGTGACTCGGGGACCGAGTACACCGATAAACTCATCTTT. The gene calls are TRDV2 and TRDJ1; D perhaps matches TRDD3 (5 bases). Germline CDR1 GEAIGNYY, CDR2 EKD. CDR3 length: 15 residues.

This clone is large. The chain couples TRDV1 to TRDJ1, with 11 bases that match TRDD3. After removal of 0 bases from V and 0 bases from J, the junction contained 21 bases not matched to a gene. The germline gives CDR1 TSWWSYY, CDR2 QGS. The CDR3 runs 23 residues. CDR3 region: CALGELIDPAFPNWGIYTDKLIF. CDR3 in DNA: TGTGCTCTTGGGGAACTAATTGACCCGGCCTTCCCCAACTGGGGGATATACACCGATAAACTCATCTTT.

Remarks on this clone: Since a much larger clone is just one base distant, this may be a read error. The chain uses TRDV1 and TRDJ1, with 7 bases matching TRDD2. V lost 1 base and J lost 4; bases outside the gene matches: 33. CDR1 and CDR2 from the germline V gene are TSWWSYY and QGS. There are 24 residues in the CDR3. CDR3 nucleotides: TGTGCTCTTGGGGAACGCCGCCGGTTTCCTACGAGAGTCTGTAGACCGGGGTGTGGCGATAAACTCATCTTT. This gives the protein CALGERRRFPTRVCRPGCGDKLIF.

Concerning this clone itself: This DNA translates differently at residue 5 from the TCRdb protein, which is that of a much larger clone; a read error is likely, and the protein shown is the DNA's own translation. The chain has TRDV2 and TRDJ3, with 12 bases that match TRDD3. Trimming took 3 bases from V and 0 from J; bases not matched to a gene: 8. Germline assignment: CDR1 GEAIGNYY and CDR2 EKD. The CDR3 is 20 residues long. This CDR3 is CACDAVLGDTFSWDTRQMFF. CDR3 coding DNA: TGTGCCTGTGACGCCGTACTGGGGGATACCTTCTCCTGGGACACCCGACAGATGTTTTTC.

Remarks on this clone: The protein held in TCRdb is that of a much larger clone and does not match this DNA's translation at residue 6, likely because of a read error; the protein shown is translated from the DNA. The chain couples TRDV2 to TRDJ1; TRDD3 aligns across 10 bases. Germline loops: CDR1 GEAIGNYY, CDR2 EKD. V was pared by 2 bases and J by 0 bases, with 5 bases of the junction left unmatched. The CDR3 has 16 residues. The CDR3 loop reads CACDKWGDTNTDKLIF. CDR3 nucleotides: TGTGCCTGTGACAAGTGGGGGGATACGAACACCGATAAACTCATCTTT.

For this clone: A read error is the likely source, as a far larger clone sits one nucleotide away. Within the sample, other DNA sequences also encode this same CDR3. This chain links TRDV1 with TRDJ1; D perhaps matches TRDD3 (5 bases). The CDR3 covers 18 residues. Trimming stripped 1 base from V and 3 bases from J, with 21 bases between. Germline V gene sequence: CDR1 TSWWSYY, CDR2 QGS. CDR3 region: CALGEPSLCNWFPDKLIF. In DNA, the CDR3 is TGTGCTCTTGGGGAACCCTCCCTCTGTAACTGGTTTCCCGATAAACTCATCTTT.

Worth noting for this clone: The junction and the germline gene differ at one end; a read error may be behind it. Other DNA sequences within the sample encode an identical CDR3. The chain is built from TRDV2 and TRDJ3, with D hard to call. CDR3 length: 18 amino acids. CDR1 GEAIGNYY and CDR2 EKD come from the germline V gene. The CDR3 coding sequence is TGTGCCTGTGACCTTGGCTTAGGTCTCTTCTGTTACACCCTACAGATGTTTTTC. It encodes CACDLGLGLFCYTLQMFF.